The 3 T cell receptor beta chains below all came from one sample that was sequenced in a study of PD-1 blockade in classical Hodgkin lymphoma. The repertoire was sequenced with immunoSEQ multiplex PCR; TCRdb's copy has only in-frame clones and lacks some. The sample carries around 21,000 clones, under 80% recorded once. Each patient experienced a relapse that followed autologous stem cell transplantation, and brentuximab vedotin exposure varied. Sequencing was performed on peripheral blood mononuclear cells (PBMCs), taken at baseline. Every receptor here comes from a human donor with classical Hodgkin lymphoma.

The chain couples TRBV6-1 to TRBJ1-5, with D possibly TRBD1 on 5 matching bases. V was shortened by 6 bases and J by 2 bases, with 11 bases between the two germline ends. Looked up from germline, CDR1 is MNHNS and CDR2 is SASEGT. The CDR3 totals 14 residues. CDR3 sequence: CASSERDGNQPQHF. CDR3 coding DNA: TGTGCCAGCAGCGAAAGGGACGGCAATCAGCCCCAGCATTTT.

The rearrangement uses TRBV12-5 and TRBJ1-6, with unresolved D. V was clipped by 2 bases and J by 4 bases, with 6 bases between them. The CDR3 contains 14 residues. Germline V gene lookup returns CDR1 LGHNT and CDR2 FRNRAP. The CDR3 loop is CASGLSSYNSPLHF. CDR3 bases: TGTGCTAGTGGTTTGTCCAGTTATAATTCACCCCTCCACTTT.

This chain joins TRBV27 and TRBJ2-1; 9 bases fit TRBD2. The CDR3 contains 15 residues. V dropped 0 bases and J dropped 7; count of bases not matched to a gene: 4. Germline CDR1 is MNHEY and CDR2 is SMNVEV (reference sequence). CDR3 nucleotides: TGTGCCAGCAGTTTATCCATAGCGGGAGAAAATGAGCAGTTCTTC. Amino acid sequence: CASSLSIAGENEQFF.